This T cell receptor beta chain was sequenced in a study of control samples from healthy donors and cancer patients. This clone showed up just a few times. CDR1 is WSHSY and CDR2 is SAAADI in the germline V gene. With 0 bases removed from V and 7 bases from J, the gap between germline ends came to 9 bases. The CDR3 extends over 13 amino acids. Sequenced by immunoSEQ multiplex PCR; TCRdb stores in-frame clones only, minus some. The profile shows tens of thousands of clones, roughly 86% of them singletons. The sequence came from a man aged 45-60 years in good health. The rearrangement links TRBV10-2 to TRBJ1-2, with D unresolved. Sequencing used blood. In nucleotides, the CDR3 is TGCGCCAGCAGTGAGTCGGGTCTTCCTGGCTACACCTTC. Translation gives CASSESGLPGYTF.